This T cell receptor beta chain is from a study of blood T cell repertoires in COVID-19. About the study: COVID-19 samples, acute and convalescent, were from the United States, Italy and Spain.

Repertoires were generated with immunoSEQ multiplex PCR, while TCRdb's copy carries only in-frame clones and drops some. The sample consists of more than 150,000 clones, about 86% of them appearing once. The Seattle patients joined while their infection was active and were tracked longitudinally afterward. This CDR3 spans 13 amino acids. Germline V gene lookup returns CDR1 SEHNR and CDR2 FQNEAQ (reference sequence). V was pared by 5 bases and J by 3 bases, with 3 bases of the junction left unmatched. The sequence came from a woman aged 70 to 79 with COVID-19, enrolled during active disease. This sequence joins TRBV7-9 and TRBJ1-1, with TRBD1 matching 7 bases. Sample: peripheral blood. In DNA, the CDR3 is TGTGCCAGCAGCCCCACAGGGGACACTGAAGCTTTCTTT. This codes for CASSPTGDTEAFF.